This section outlines one TCR beta chain sequence together with its context. The target antigen is unknown. This record comes from a study of response to subunit inactivated influenza vaccine. V gave up 3 bases and J gave up 4 bases, with 9 bases separating them. The CDR3 runs to 13 residues. Looked up from germline, CDR1 is MGHDK and CDR2 is SYGVNS. TCRdb used MiXCR to reprocess the RT-PCR reads, holding one entry per CDR3 protein. This sample has a few hundred thousand distinct CDR3 sequences, with approximately 7.7% found just once. Study-level points and caveats: That few new T cells are recruited by each seasonal influenza vaccination was the authors' suggestion.

The TCR originated in a man aged 45-69 years who received an inactivated influenza vaccine. This sequence joins TRBV25-1 and TRBJ1-2; D is perhaps TRBD1 (5 bases). The sample consisted of PBMCs from blood, taken around 25 months after vaccination. CDR3 DNA: TGTGCCAGCAGTGAGGCGGGGCTCTATGGCTACACCTTC. Translation: CASSEAGLYGYTF.